This T cell receptor (beta chain) was captured in a study of blood T cell repertoires in COVID-19. Study-wide background: Researchers got acute and convalescent COVID-19 samples from the United States, Italy and Spain. The analysed material was cDNA or gDNA that came from T cells, B-cell-depleted T cells, or PBMCs.

The V and J ends lost 8 bases and 10 bases respectively, with 9 bases between them. Germline V CDR1 and CDR2: MDHEN, SYDVKM. This CDR3 spans 10 amino acids. Per the study methods: From reference gene primer amplification, estimates of nucleated cell counts were derived. TCRdb's table, derived via immunoSEQ multiplex PCR, lists solely in-frame clones and lacks some. The V and J calls and clone size are taken from that table; D and trimming were inferred from the DNA. The table includes about 230,000 clones, 70% to 90% detected once. The TCR sequence derives from a woman in her seventies with active or convalescent COVID-19. The genes are TRBV28 and TRBJ2-1, with D tentatively TRBD2 (5 bases). Sequenced sample: peripheral blood. The CDR3 region is CASGRGEQFF. CDR3 nucleotides: TGTGCCAGCGGGAGAGGCGAGCAGTTCTTC.